The rows below give T cell receptor beta chains drawn from one sample of a study of cytotoxic CD8 clonotypes in ibrutinib-treated CLL. This table comes from immunoSEQ multiplex PCR, and its TCRdb copy is limited to in-frame clones, with some not included. This table has 9,500 to 15,000 clones, 60% to 80% appearing once. Here the sequenced sample was PBMCs, taken before ibrutinib treatment. The receptors derive from a human donor with chronic lymphocytic leukemia. Both conserved end residues are part of each CDR3. The order of the fields is clone size, D gene, V gene, J gene, CDR3 protein, CDR3 DNA. A D gene is named only where the DNA matches it firmly. Clone size, where shown, is once, few, many, or a class for clones that have expanded.

large	TRBD1	TRBV6-5	TRBJ1-5	CASSYSAGGNNQPQHF	TGTGCCAGCAGTTACAGTGCAGGGGGAAACAATCAGCCCCAGCATTTT
-	TRBD1	TRBV4-3	TRBJ2-7	CASSHRQGNGYEQYF	TGCGCCAGCAGCCACCGACAGGGGAACGGCTACGAGCAGTACTTC
few	-	TRBV27	TRBJ2-4	CASRPYPRVVEGDIQYF	TGTGCCAGCAGACCCTACCCTAGGGTTGTTGAGGGTGACATTCAGTACTTC
-	-	TRBV7-8	TRBJ1-5	CASSTWTVSNQPQHF	TGTGCCAGCAGCACCTGGACAGTAAGCAATCAGCCCCAGCATTTT
-	-	TRBV30	TRBJ2-3	CAWSSDRGSTDTQYF	TGTGCCTGGAGTTCTGACCGGGGAAGCACAGATACGCAGTATTTT
-	-	TRBV7-2	TRBJ2-7	CASSLIAASSYEQYF	TGTGCCAGCAGCTTAATCGCGGCCAGCTCCTACGAGCAGTACTTC
-	-	TRBV5-1	TRBJ1-1	CASSPTVTSTEAFF	TGCGCCAGCAGTCCGACCGTAACATCCACTGAAGCTTTCTTT
-	-	TRBV30	TRBJ1-6	CAWSVTNSPLHF	TGTGCCTGGAGCGTTACAAATTCACCCCTCCACTTT
-	-	TRBV6-1	TRBJ2-5	CASSEVGRKMSWETQYF	TGTGCCAGCAGTGAAGTGGGCAGGAAAATGAGTTGGGAGACCCAGTACTTC
-	-	TRBV2	TRBJ2-2	CASRGGRLGPGELFF	TGTGCCAGCAGAGGTGGGCGCCTAGGGCCCGGGGAGCTGTTTTTT
-	-	TRBV30	TRBJ2-7	CAWSRGTVGEQYF	TGTGCCTGGAGTCGCGGGACTGTGGGTGAGCAGTACTTC
-	TRBD1	TRBV6-5	TRBJ2-7	CATTLDRTSYEQYF	TGTGCCACCACCCTGGACAGGACTTCCTACGAGCAGTACTTC
-	TRBD1	TRBV19	TRBJ2-3	CASSNPSGQGTDTQYF	TGTGCCAGTAGTAACCCCTCGGGACAGGGTACCGATACGCAGTATTTT